This TCR beta chain was retrieved from a study of control samples from healthy donors and cancer patients. This CDR3 has 13 amino acids. The V end lost 6 bases, the J end lost 2 bases, and 10 bases lay between the germline ends. Germline V CDR1 and CDR2: MGHDK, SYGVNS. Profiled with immunoSEQ multiplex PCR; TCRdb holds only in-frame clones, not every one. The table lists about 73,000 clones, just under 90% of them singletons, with 15% to 20% in the top ten. The V call is TRBV25-1, the J call TRBJ2-5; no clear D. The sample taken for sequencing was PBMCs. The clonotype comes from a man aged 55 to 69 with lung cancer. Here the CDR3 DNA reads TGTGCCAGCAGGCGAGAAACACAAGAGACCCAGTACTTC. Its protein is CASRRETQETQYF.